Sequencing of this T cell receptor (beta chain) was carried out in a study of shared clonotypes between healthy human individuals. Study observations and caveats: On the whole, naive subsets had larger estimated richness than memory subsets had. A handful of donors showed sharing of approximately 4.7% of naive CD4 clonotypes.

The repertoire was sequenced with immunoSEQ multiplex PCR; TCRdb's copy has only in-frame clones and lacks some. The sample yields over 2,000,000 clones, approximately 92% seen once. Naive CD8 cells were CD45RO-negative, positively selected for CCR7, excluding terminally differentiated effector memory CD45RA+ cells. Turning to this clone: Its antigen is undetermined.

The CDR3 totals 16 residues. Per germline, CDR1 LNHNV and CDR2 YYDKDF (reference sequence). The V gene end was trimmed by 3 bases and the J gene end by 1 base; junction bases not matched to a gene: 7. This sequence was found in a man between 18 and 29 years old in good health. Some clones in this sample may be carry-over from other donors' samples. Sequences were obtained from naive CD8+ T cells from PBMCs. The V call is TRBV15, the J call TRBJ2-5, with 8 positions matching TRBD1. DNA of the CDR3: TGTGCCACCAGCAGCAAAACGACAGGGGTCCAAGAGACCCAGTACTTC. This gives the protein CATSSKTTGVQETQYF.